The 23 T cell receptor beta chains in this list originate from one sample, sequenced in a study of blood T cell repertoires in COVID-19. Produced via immunoSEQ multiplex PCR; TCRdb's table is partial and in-frame only. The data contain more than 110,000 clones, just over 85% of them singletons. Sequenced: PBMCs or T cells enriched from blood (not recorded which). The receptor source for this set is a man over 45 who had recovered from COVID-19.

This rearrangement joins TRBV9 to TRBJ2-3, with 14 nucleotides matching TRBD2. Germline V gene data show CDR1 as SGDLS and CDR2 as YYNGEE. This CDR3 spans 18 amino acids. Trimming removed 4 bases from V and 3 bases from J; junction bases left unmatched: 10. CDR3 in DNA: TGTGCCAGCAGCATCAGGACTAGCGGGGGGTACACAACAGATACGCAGTATTTT. This sequence encodes CASSIRTSGGYTTDTQYF.

The V call is TRBV6-5, the J call TRBJ1-1; TRBD1 might be the D (6 bases). With 1 base removed from V and 0 bases from J, the gap between germline ends came to 9 bases. Per germline, CDR1 MNHEY and CDR2 SVGAGI. The CDR3 runs to 15 residues. DNA for the CDR3: TGTGCCAGCAGTTACTTCAGGGGAATGAACACTGAAGCTTTCTTT. Translation gives CASSYFRGMNTEAFF.

V and J are TRBV7-2 and TRBJ1-4; a weak D match, TRBD1 (5 bases). Germline V lookup: CDR1 SGHTA, CDR2 FQGNSA. The CDR3 is 16 amino acids. Trimming stripped 4 bases from V and 3 bases from J, with 15 bases between. The CDR3 DNA sequence: TGTGCCAGCAGCTCAGTCGCTCGGGGGTCTAATGAAAAACTGTTTTTT. Translated: CASSSVARGSNEKLFF. The entire variable domain, with the rest obtained from reference TRBV7-2 and TRBJ1-4, is as follows: GAGVSQSPSNKVTEKGKDVELRCDPISGHTALYWYRQSLGQGLEFLIYFQGNSAPDKSGLPSDRFSAERTGGSVSTLTIQRTQQEDSAVYLCASSSVARGSNEKLFFGSGTQLSVL.

V gene TRBV7-9 combines with J gene TRBJ1-1; D possibly corresponds to TRBD1 (5 bases). Germline V gives CDR1 SEHNR, CDR2 FQNEAQ (reference sequence). Trimming took off 1 base at V and 1 base at J, with 16 bases between the two ends. The CDR3 loop spans 17 amino acids. In DNA form, the CDR3 reads TGTGCCAGCAGCTTAGGGTGGGGCAAGAGGACGAACACTGAAGCTTTCTTT. Its translation: CASSLGWGKRTNTEAFF.

This clone was counted between two and nine times. This sequence joins TRBV5-1 and TRBJ2-6; D gene unclear. This CDR3 has 14 amino acids. Germline CDR1 reads SGHRS; CDR2 reads YFSETQ. V lost 5 bases and J lost 1, with 7 bases in between. In DNA form, the CDR3 reads TGCGCCAGCAGTTACGGGTCTGGGGCCAACGTCCTGACTTTC. This sequence encodes CASSYGSGANVLTF. Based on the CDR3 plus reference TRBV5-1 and TRBJ2-6, the full variable domain is KAGVTQTPRYLIKTRGQQVTLSCSPISGHRSVSWYQQTPGQGLQFLFEYFSETQRNKGNFPGRFSGRQFSNSRSEMNVSTLELGDSALYLCASSYGSGANVLTFGAGSRLTVL.

The chain has TRBV9 and TRBJ1-6; D gene uncertain. Germline CDR1 is SGDLS and CDR2 is YYNGEE. The CDR3 loop spans 17 amino acids. Trimming pared 0 bases from V and 0 bases from J, leaving 10 bases between. The CDR3 spells CASSVAHSSSYNSPLHF. The CDR3 DNA reads TGTGCCAGCAGCGTAGCGCACAGCAGCTCCTATAATTCACCCCTCCACTTT.

The V and J genes are TRBV7-9 and TRBJ1-5; TRBD1 might be the D (5 bases). Germline lookup yields CDR1 SEHNR and CDR2 FQNEAQ (reference sequence). V was cut by 4 bases and J by 5 bases, with 21 bases left in between. The CDR3 runs to 17 residues. This CDR3 is CASSSSHLGGLDQPQHF. Written as DNA, the CDR3 is TGTGCCAGCAGCTCATCCCACTTGGGGGGATTGGATCAGCCCCAGCATTTT.

This chain uses TRBV3-1 (or the pseudogene TRBV3-2) with TRBJ2-7, with 8 bases aligning to TRBD2. This CDR3 is built from 14 residues. Germline V gives CDR1 LGHDT, CDR2 YNNKEL (reference sequence). J lost 6 bases, V lost 3 bases, and 7 bases had no gene match. Written as DNA, the CDR3 is TGTGCCAGCAGCCACCGGGCGGGGGGTCGCGAGCAGTACGTC. Encoded protein: CASSHRAGGREQYV.

The CDR3 nucleotides read TGTGCCAGCAGGCGCGCCTCTAGCGGGAGGGCGCTTGAGCAGTTCTTC. Amino acids: CASRRASSGRALEQFF. The chain links TRBV3-1 (or the pseudogene TRBV3-2) to TRBJ2-1; TRBD2 matches 12 bases. Germline CDR1 reads LGHDT; CDR2 reads YNNKEL (reference sequence). The CDR3 has 16 amino acids. V lost 6 bases to trimming and J lost 9 bases; unmatched junction nucleotides: 12.

The V call is TRBV5-4, the J call TRBJ2-3, with D possibly TRBD2 on 7 matching bases. V was shortened by 5 bases and J by 6 bases, with 16 bases between the two germline ends. The CDR3 is 14 amino acids. Germline V lookup: CDR1 SGHNT, CDR2 YYREEE (reference sequence). In DNA, the CDR3 is TGTGCCAGCAGACATAACAGGGAGGGGGATACGCAGTATTTT. This gives the protein CASRHNREGDTQYF.

The chain links TRBV28 to TRBJ1-2, with a weak D call TRBD1 (6 bases). The V and J ends lost 6 bases and 7 bases respectively, with 9 bases between them. The CDR3 sequence is 11 residues long. Germline CDR1 MDHEN, CDR2 SYDVKM. The CDR3 here is CASSPDSGYTF. The CDR3 DNA is TGTGCCAGCAGCCCGGACAGTGGCTACACCTTC.

The V call is TRBV6-5, the J call TRBJ2-7; tentative D call: TRBD1 (5 bases). The CDR3 covers 12 residues. The germline V and J ends were trimmed by 6 bases and 2 bases, with 8 bases remaining between them. The germline CDR1 and CDR2 sequences are MNHEY and SVGAGI. Here the CDR3 DNA reads TGTGCCAGCAGGGGGCTAACCTACGAGCAGTACGTC. This encodes CASRGLTYEQYV.

J is TRBJ2-6 and V is TRBV7-9, with TRBD2 matching 10 bases. Germline CDR1 SEHNR, CDR2 FQNEAQ (reference sequence). V shed 5 bases, J shed 0 bases, and the junction held 7 bases outside the gene matches. This CDR3 is built from 18 residues. The CDR3: CASSPTSGTTSGANVLTF. Written as DNA, the CDR3 is TGTGCCAGCAGCCCTACTAGCGGGACGACCTCTGGGGCCAACGTCCTGACTTTC.

This chain connects TRBV5-4 to TRBJ1-6; TRBD1 aligns across 9 bases. CDR3 size: 14 residues. CDR1 is SGHNT, CDR2 YYREEE, per germline (reference sequence). Trimming at V came to 3 bases and at J to 7 bases, leaving 2 bases not matched to a gene. The CDR3 loop is CASSWDRANSPLHF. The CDR3, as DNA: TGTGCCAGCAGCTGGGACAGGGCAAATTCACCCCTCCACTTT.

This chain uses TRBV6-1 with TRBJ1-4; D is uncertain. The length of the CDR3 is 16 residues. Trimming took off 3 bases at V and 1 base at J, with 12 bases between the two ends. CDR1 and CDR2 from the germline V gene are MNHNS and SASEGT. The CDR3 spells CASSDRIQKTNEKLFF. CDR3 nucleotide sequence: TGTGCCAGCAGTGACAGGATCCAGAAAACTAATGAAAAACTGTTTTTT.

This rearrangement joins TRBV5-1 to TRBJ2-1; possibly TRBD2 for D (5 bases). Germline V gene data show CDR1 as SGHRS and CDR2 as YFSETQ. V was clipped by 7 bases and J by 0 bases, with 17 bases between them. This CDR3 has 16 amino acids. The CDR3 bases are TGCGCCAGCTTCCCCCCCTCGGGGAGCTCCTACAATGAGCAGTTCTTC. It yields the protein CASFPPSGSSYNEQFF.

The chain couples TRBV6-4 to TRBJ2-7; 8 bases line up with TRBD2. With 5 bases clipped from V and 4 bases from J, the junction kept 10 bases outside the gene matches. This CDR3 region has 15 residues. Germline V lookup: CDR1 MRHNA, CDR2 SNTAGT. DNA for the CDR3: TGTGCCAGCAGTTCCCCGGGAGGGCCAGGGTACGAGCAGTACTTC. Its translation is CASSSPGGPGYEQYF.

The table lists this clone with a count of one. The chain carries TRBV6-2 or TRBV6-3 and TRBJ1-5; D unclear. CDR1 MNHEY and CDR2 SVGEGT come from the germline V gene. The CDR3 is 16 residues long. V lost 0 bases, J lost 0 bases, and 9 bases lay in between. CDR3 nucleotide sequence: TGTGCCAGCAGTTACTCGGCCCGGGATAGCAATCAGCCCCAGCATTTT. It codes for CASSYSARDSNQPQHF.

This clone was observed a few times. Here the CDR3 DNA reads TGTGCCAGCAACCCCCGAAGCGGACGGAACACTGAAGCTTTCTTT. Protein sequence: CASNPRSGRNTEAFF. The chain is built from TRBV6-6 and TRBJ1-1; D gene ambiguous. This CDR3 region has 15 residues. The V and J ends lost 7 bases and 1 base respectively, with 16 bases between them. The germline gives CDR1 MNHNY, CDR2 SVGAGI (reference sequence).

This clone turned up a few times. V and J are TRBV14 and TRBJ2-7; no clear D. The germline V gene has CDR1 SGHDN and CDR2 FVKESK. The CDR3 sequence is 15 residues long. Deletions cut 2 bases from V and 4 bases from J, with 15 bases between. Here the CDR3 reads CASSQIVFGEYEQYV. CDR3 nucleotides: TGTGCCAGCAGCCAAATTGTGTTCGGAGAGTACGAGCAGTACGTC.

The rearrangement uses TRBV30 and TRBJ1-5; 9 bases fit TRBD1. Germline V gene lookup returns CDR1 GTSNPN and CDR2 SVGIG (reference sequence). With 3 bases clipped from V and 7 bases from J, the junction kept 4 bases outside the gene matches. This CDR3 spans 13 amino acids. CDR3 protein: CAWRGQGTQPQHF. CDR3 coding DNA: TGTGCCTGGAGGGGACAGGGAACGCAGCCCCAGCATTTT.

The chain has TRBV6-2 or TRBV6-3 and TRBJ2-7; D is possibly TRBD1 (5 bases). Germline CDR1 is MNHEY and CDR2 is SVGEGT. The CDR3 totals 18 residues. Trimming shortened V by 0 bases and J by 3 bases, and 21 bases separated the two germline ends. CDR3 in amino acids: CASSYSFQGPTNFYEQYF. CDR3 bases: TGTGCCAGCAGTTACTCTTTCCAGGGCCCCACCAATTTCTACGAGCAGTACTTC.

The chain uses TRBV6-5 and TRBJ1-5; tentative D call: TRBD1 (6 bases). Germline CDR1 reads MNHEY; CDR2 reads SVGAGI. There are 14 residues in the CDR3. Trimming cost V 6 bases and J 0 bases, with 9 bases left between them. This chain's CDR3 is CASSRTDSNQPQHF. CDR3 DNA sequence: TGTGCCAGCAGCCGGACAGATAGCAATCAGCCCCAGCATTTT.